This T cell receptor (beta chain) was sequenced for a study of cytomegalovirus exposure and HLA in healthy donors. The germline V gene has CDR1 LNHDA and CDR2 SQIVND (reference sequence). Unmatched junction bases numbered 6, after V lost 9 bases and J lost 5 bases. The CDR3 covers 13 residues. The PCR made use of 60 Vbeta and 13 Jbeta primers. Repertoires were generated with immunoSEQ multiplex PCR, while TCRdb's copy carries only in-frame clones and drops some. The sample records more than 55,000 clones, 74% being singletons. The table lists this clone with a few counts. This chain connects TRBV19 to TRBJ1-2; TRBD1 matches at 10 bases. This TCR came from a woman aged 60-75 years in good health and CMV-seropositive. The sample comprised PBMCs. CDR3 sequence reads: CASRDRGPYGYTF. CDR3 nucleotides: TGTGCCAGCCGAGACAGGGGGCCGTATGGCTACACCTTC.